The entry below gives a single TCR beta chain sequence along with its context. Antigen unknown. The data originate from a study of vaccination and CD4 T cells after COVID-19. Study context: Diagnosis preceded the drawing of post-COVID samples by a median roughly 93 days (range 35 to 161). Blood was drawn a median around 71 days post second dose, range 14 to 241. Study-wide results and limits: Median SARS-CoV-2-reactive clonotype numbers went up from about 22 to 38, but not significantly.

This CDR3 region has 16 residues. Trimming took 0 bases from V and 7 from J; bases not matched to a gene: 5. Germline values: CDR1 DFQATT, CDR2 SNEGSKA (reference sequence). TCRdb redid the calling of the PCR reads with MiXCR, one entry per CDR3 protein. The sample comprises approximately 23,000 distinct CDR3 sequences, over 40% of which are singletons, and more than 0.85% rests with the top ten. The V call is TRBV20-1, the J call TRBJ2-1; 14 positions agree with TRBD2. The receptor was isolated from a human donor who had recovered from COVID-19. Material: CD4+ T cells from blood, obtained before SARS-CoV-2 vaccination. CDR3 protein: CSAREVGTSGSNEQFF. Here the CDR3 DNA reads TGCAGTGCTAGAGAAGTCGGGACTAGCGGGAGTAATGAGCAGTTCTTC.